The rows below give T cell receptor beta chains drawn from one sample of a study of blood T cell repertoires in COVID-19. Clones were read by immunoSEQ multiplex PCR, and TCRdb kept only the in-frame ones, dropping some. The sample carries a few hundred thousand clones, roughly nine tenths recorded once. The sequencing sample was made of PBMCs or T cells enriched from blood (not recorded which). Every receptor here comes from a woman under 30 who had recovered from COVID-19. Each CDR3 is given with its conserved first and last residue. The D gene is left open where the match is weak. The size entry is marked missing in some rows and otherwise reads once, few, many or a size class.

V,D,length,J,size,DNA,CDR3
TRBV2,TRBD1,14,TRBJ2-5,NA,TGTGCCAGCACCGGACAGGGGTCCCAAGAGACCCAGTACTTC,CASTGQGSQETQYF
TRBV7-9,TRBD1,16,TRBJ1-4,NA,TGTGCCAGCAGCTTACCAGGGGGCTCTACTAATGAAAAACTGTTTTTT,CASSLPGGSTNEKLFF
TRBV7-2,NA,16,TRBJ2-4,NA,TGTGCCAGCAGCTTCGCCGTAGTAGAGGTTCCGGACATTCAGTACTTC,CASSFAVVEVPDIQYF
TRBV25-1,TRBD1,13,TRBJ1-2,NA,TGTGCCAGCAGTGAATTTAACAGGGGTGGCTACACCTTC,CASSEFNRGGYTF
TRBV12-5,NA,15,TRBJ2-7,NA,TGTGCTAGTGGTTTGTACCAGTGGGGAGCCTACGAGCAGTACTTC,CASGLYQWGAYEQYF
TRBV9,TRBD1,14,TRBJ1-2,NA,TGTGCCAGCAGCCGCCAGACAGGGGCGAATGGCTACACCTTC,CASSRQTGANGYTF
TRBV4-1,NA,15,TRBJ1-2,NA,TGCGCCAGCAGCCAAGAGACAGGTCCTTCCGATGGCTACACCTTC,CASSQETGPSDGYTF
TRBV7-2,NA,14,TRBJ2-3,NA,TGTGCCAGCAGCTTATTGATGGAGCCAGATACGCAGTATTTT,CASSLLMEPDTQYF
TRBV9,NA,17,TRBJ2-5,NA,TGTGCCAGCAGCGTAGCAACGCAGGGCGGAGTACAAGAGACCCAGTACTTC,CASSVATQGGVQETQYF
TRBV6-5,NA,14,TRBJ1-6,NA,TGTGCCAGCTCCCCGAGCTCCTATAATTCACCCCTCCACTTT,CASSPSSYNSPLHF
TRBV7-2,NA,18,TRBJ2-2,NA,TGTGCCAGCAGCGTAACTAGGTTAGCGGCGCTAAACACCGGGGAGCTGTTTTTT,CASSVTRLAALNTGELFF
TRBV27,NA,13,TRBJ1-2,NA,TGTGCCAGCAGGTCCCAGGATAACTATGGCTACACCTTC,CASRSQDNYGYTF
TRBV18,NA,15,TRBJ1-2,NA,TGTGCCAGCTCACCTTTGGACAGCGCTAACTATGGCTACACCTTC,CASSPLDSANYGYTF
TRBV4-1,TRBD2,16,TRBJ2-5,NA,TGCGCCAGCAGCCAAGTTTGGGCTAGCGGTCAAGAGACCCAGTACTTC,CASSQVWASGQETQYF
TRBV5-6,NA,15,TRBJ1-2,NA,TGTGCCAGCAGCTTCCTCACAGGAGCTAACTATGGCTACACCTTC,CASSFLTGANYGYTF
TRBV5-1,TRBD1,17,TRBJ2-1,NA,TGCGCCAGCAGCATCCGCCCGGGACAGGGCTCCGGCAATGAGCAGTTCTTC,CASSIRPGQGSGNEQFF
TRBV28,NA,16,TRBJ1-1,NA,TGTGCCAGCAGTTTACTGCGGGGGGGGCCTAACACTGAAGCTTTCTTT,CASSLLRGGPNTEAFF
TRBV6-5,NA,14,TRBJ1-6,NA,TGTGCCAGCGGGGCCGCTACCTACAATTCACCCCTCCACTTT,CASGAATYNSPLHF
TRBV28,NA,17,TRBJ1-2,NA,TGTGCCAGCAGTTTACTTTCCGGGACTCCCCCCGACTATGGCTACACCTTC,CASSLLSGTPPDYGYTF
TRBV19,TRBD1,14,TRBJ1-1,NA,TGTGCCAGTAGTGTCAGGGGGGCGCGCACTGAAGCTTTCTTT,CASSVRGARTEAFF
TRBV3-1/TRBV3-2,TRBD2,14,TRBJ2-3,once,TGTGCCAGCAGCCAAGTCGGGGGGGCTGATACGCAGTATTTT,CASSQVGGADTQYF
TRBV6-6,TRBD1,12,TRBJ1-1,NA,TGTGCCAGCACCCCGGACAGGGCTGAAGCTTTCTTT,CASTPDRAEAFF
TRBV5-4,TRBD1,15,TRBJ2-7,NA,TGTGCCAGCAGCCCGCGGACAGGGGGCGAATTGGAGCAGTACTTC,CASSPRTGGELEQYF
TRBV6-5,TRBD1,13,TRBJ1-3,NA,TGTGCCAGTATACAGGGGGGAGGAAACACCATATATTTT,CASIQGGGNTIYF
TRBV5-1,NA,14,TRBJ2-2,NA,TGCGCCAGCAGCGAAACCGGTAACACCGGGGAGCTGTTTTTT,CASSETGNTGELFF
TRBV28,TRBD1,14,TRBJ1-2,NA,TGTGCCACCTCCTGGCCGGGACAGGGAGATGGCTACACCTTC,CATSWPGQGDGYTF
TRBV19,NA,13,TRBJ1-1,few,TGTGCCAGTAGTTTACAGGGTTCCACTGAAGCTTTCTTT,CASSLQGSTEAFF
TRBV12-3/TRBV12-4,NA,12,TRBJ1-1,NA,TGTGCCAGCACCCCAGGGAACACTGAAGCTTTCTTT,CASTPGNTEAFF
TRBV25-1,TRBD1,17,TRBJ2-7,NA,TGTGCCAGCAGTGAATTTATTGGGGACAGTAGCTCCTACGAGCAGTACTTC,CASSEFIGDSSSYEQYF
TRBV11-2,NA,15,TRBJ1-1,NA,TGTGCCAGCAGCTTAGCGTACGGGATGAACACTGAAGCTTTCTTT,CASSLAYGMNTEAFF
TRBV12-5,NA,13,TRBJ2-5,once,TGTGCTAGTGCCCACCCGGGATGGGAGACCCAGTACTTC,CASAHPGWETQYF
TRBV19,NA,15,TRBJ1-2,many,TGTGCCAGTAGTATTGCTGGCAGGTCTAACTATGGCTACACCTTC,CASSIAGRSNYGYTF
TRBV3-1/TRBV3-2,NA,13,TRBJ2-7,few,TGTGCCAGCAGCCAAATAGCGTCCTACGAGCAGTACTTC,CASSQIASYEQYF
TRBV6-5,NA,15,TRBJ2-7,NA,TGTGCCAGCAGTTACTCCGGCGGGTTGGCCTACGAGCAGTACTTC,CASSYSGGLAYEQYF
TRBV2,NA,14,TRBJ2-7,NA,TGTGCCAGCAGTGAAGTGGTAAACACCTACGAGCAGTACTTC,CASSEVVNTYEQYF
TRBV5-8,TRBD2,15,TRBJ2-1,NA,TGTGCCAGCAGCCGCGGGGGGGGGTGCTACAATGAGCAGTTCTTC,CASSRGGGCYNEQFF
TRBV15,NA,14,TRBJ2-2,NA,TGTGCCACCAGCAGAGACGAGGGAAGCGGGGAGCTGTTTTTT,CATSRDEGSGELFF
TRBV9,TRBD1,15,TRBJ1-1,few,TGTGCCAGCAGCGTTACAGGGGCGTGGGACACTGAAGCTTTCTTT,CASSVTGAWDTEAFF
TRBV6-5,TRBD1,15,TRBJ2-3,NA,TGTGCCAGCAGTTTAACAGGGGCCGACACAGATACGCAGTATTTT,CASSLTGADTDTQYF
TRBV7-2,NA,16,TRBJ2-1,NA,TGTGCCAGCAGCATGTTATGGGGGGGGGCCGTCGATGAGCAGTTCTTC,CASSMLWGGAVDEQFF
TRBV7-2,NA,11,TRBJ1-3,NA,TGTGCCAGCAGCCTTGGAAACACCATATATTTT,CASSLGNTIYF
TRBV19,NA,15,TRBJ1-5,NA,TGTGCCAGTACCCCATCGGGAATCCCCAATCAGCCCCAGCATTTT,CASTPSGIPNQPQHF
TRBV6-5,TRBD1,11,TRBJ1-2,NA,TGTGCCAGTGGACAGGGCTATGGCTACACCTTC,CASGQGYGYTF
TRBV5-4,TRBD1,15,TRBJ2-5,NA,TGTGCCAGCAGGAGCCGGGACAGACCCCAAGAGACCCAGTACTTC,CASRSRDRPQETQYF
TRBV15,NA,14,TRBJ2-5,NA,TGTGCCACCAGCAGAGATCAGGGCCAAGAGACCCAGTACTTC,CATSRDQGQETQYF
TRBV19,NA,12,TRBJ1-6,NA,TGTGCCAGTAGTATAGTCCGTGGAGCCCTCCACTTT,CASSIVRGALHF
TRBV7-9,NA,13,TRBJ2-1,NA,TGTGCCAGCAGCCTCCCCCCCCACAATGAGCAGTTCTTC,CASSLPPHNEQFF
TRBV6-5,TRBD1,15,TRBJ1-5,NA,TGTGCCAGCAGTTCCCTGACAGGGGTAGAACAGCCCCAGCATTTT,CASSSLTGVEQPQHF
TRBV6-4,NA,15,TRBJ1-2,NA,TGTGCCAGCAGTGAGGTCGGCGGTTCAAACTATGGCTACACCTTC,CASSEVGGSNYGYTF
TRBV14,NA,15,TRBJ2-1,NA,TGTGCCAGCAGCCAAGAATTGCGGGGTCAAGGTGAGCAGTTCTTC,CASSQELRGQGEQFF
TRBV15,NA,16,TRBJ1-3,NA,TGTGCCACCAGCAGGGGGGGGGCCATTTCTGGAAACACCATATATTTT,CATSRGGAISGNTIYF
TRBV24-1,TRBD1,17,TRBJ2-6,NA,TGTGCCACCGGCACGGGGGGACAGGGGTCTGGGGCCAACGTCCTGACTTTC,CATGTGGQGSGANVLTF
TRBV5-1,TRBD1,14,TRBJ2-2,once,TGCGCCAGCGGGAACAGGGGGGCCACCGGGGAGCTGTTTTTT,CASGNRGATGELFF
TRBV5-8,TRBD1,15,TRBJ1-2,NA,TGTGCCAGCAGCTCCCTAACAGGGGCTAACTATGGCTACACCTTC,CASSSLTGANYGYTF
TRBV10-3,NA,17,TRBJ1-1,NA,TGTGCCATCAGTGAGTCCGCTGCCCTAGGGGTGAACACTGAAGCTTTCTTT,CAISESAALGVNTEAFF
TRBV19,TRBD1,12,TRBJ1-2,few,TGTGCCAGCTGGAGGGGACAGAATGGCTACACCTTC,CASWRGQNGYTF
TRBV18,NA,17,TRBJ1-6,once,TGTGCCAGCTCACCATCCAATTCCCAGGGGTCCCCTGCACCCCTCCACTTT,CASSPSNSQGSPAPLHF
TRBV19,NA,13,TRBJ2-7,NA,TGTGCCACCAGCGGCGTTAGCTCCTACGAGCAGTACTTC,CATSGVSSYEQYF
TRBV7-8,NA,13,TRBJ1-2,NA,TGTGCCAGCAGCGAGGGTACAAACTATGGCTACACCTTC,CASSEGTNYGYTF